The 23 T cell receptor beta chains presented below share a single source sample, sequenced in a study of technical replicates of blood from a handful of donors. Sequencing used immunoSEQ multiplex PCR; TCRdb keeps in-frame clones, though not all of them. The sample comprises about 13,000 clones, 75% to 85% of which are singletons, and roughly an eighth rests with the top ten. The sample was PBMCs. All receptors come from a human donor in good health.

The chain uses TRBV6-1 and TRBJ2-1; 8 bases map to TRBD2. In germline, CDR1 is MNHNS, CDR2 SASEGT. V lost 6 bases to trimming and J lost 7 bases; unmatched junction nucleotides: 5. The CDR3 consists of 13 residues. The CDR3 reads CASSVLAENEQFF. The CDR3 DNA follows: TGTGCCAGCAGCGTACTAGCGGAAAATGAGCAGTTCTTC.

The genes are TRBV9 and TRBJ1-1; 10 positions match TRBD1. The V and J ends lost 7 bases and 5 bases, in that order; junction bases with no gene match: 20. This CDR3 has 18 residues. Per germline, CDR1 SGDLS and CDR2 YYNGEE. The CDR3 spells CASPQRPGQGGFKTEAFF. CDR3 nucleotides: TGTGCCAGCCCCCAAAGGCCCGGACAGGGGGGGTTTAAAACTGAAGCTTTCTTT.

This clone occurred once. The CDR3 DNA sequence: TGCGCCAGCGGACGAGAAGGGGGCAGAACCGGGGAGCTGTTTTTT. This gives the protein CASGREGGRTGELFF. J is TRBJ2-2 and V is TRBV10-2; 7 bases match TRBD1. Trimming at V came to 8 bases and at J to 5 bases, leaving 11 bases not matched to a gene. The CDR3 runs 15 residues. Germline V gene data show CDR1 as WSHSY and CDR2 as SAAADI.

The chain uses TRBV19 and TRBJ2-2, with TRBD2 identical over 9 bases. The CDR3 consists of 13 residues. In germline, CDR1 is LNHDA, CDR2 SQIVND (reference sequence). V trimming: 8 bases; J trimming: 5 bases; junction bases outside the gene matches: 3. The CDR3 DNA is TGTGCCAGTCGGACTAGCGAAACCGGGGAGCTGTTTTTT. This translates into CASRTSETGELFF.

The J gene is TRBJ2-7, the V gene TRBV9; 10 nucleotides match TRBD2. Germline V gene data show CDR1 as SGDLS and CDR2 as YYNGEE. J gave up 7 bases and V 4 bases, and 14 bases lay outside the gene matches. The CDR3 spans 16 residues. In DNA form, the CDR3 reads TGTGCCAGCAGCCCTTTCGGAGCGGGAGGGCCGGGAGAGCAGTACTTC. Its translation is CASSPFGAGGPGEQYF.

The V call is TRBV18, the J call TRBJ2-5, with TRBD2 matching over 11 bases. With V trimmed by 2 bases and J by 4 bases, 3 bases remained unmatched. Germline assignment: CDR1 KGHSH and CDR2 LQKENI. The CDR3 length is 15 residues. CDR3 loop: CASSPALAGGETQYF. The CDR3 nucleotides read TGTGCCAGCTCACCAGCCCTAGCGGGAGGAGAGACCCAGTACTTC.

A word on this clone: The sample contains more than one DNA sequence encoding this CDR3. This chain links TRBV7-2 with TRBJ2-3; 14 nucleotides match TRBD2. Germline V gene lookup returns CDR1 SGHTA and CDR2 FQGNSA. The CDR3 has 16 amino acids. The J segment lost 14 bases and the V segment lost 5 bases, leaving 15 bases of the junction unmatched. The CDR3 here is CASSPPLGTSGSPPYF. The CDR3 nucleotides read TGTGCCAGCAGCCCCCCGTTAGGGACTAGCGGGAGTCCCCCGTATTTT.

This chain uses TRBV19 with TRBJ1-1; D gene uncertain. This CDR3 has 13 amino acids. The V and J ends lost 5 bases and 2 bases respectively, with 9 bases between them. The germline gives CDR1 LNHDA, CDR2 SQIVND (reference sequence). Here the CDR3 DNA reads TGTGCCAGTAGTCAAACAAGAAACACTGAAGCTTTCTTT. Protein: CASSQTRNTEAFF.

The V call is TRBV28, the J call TRBJ1-2, with D perhaps matching TRBD1 (5 bases). Germline values: CDR1 MDHEN, CDR2 SYDVKM. V dropped 7 bases and J dropped 5 bases, with 5 bases sitting between them. The CDR3 is 10 amino acids. In nucleotides, the CDR3 is TGTGCCAGCAAGGGGTATGGCTACACCTTC. Its translation is CASKGYGYTF.

The chain carries TRBV6-5 and TRBJ1-1; TRBD1 agrees at 9 bases. The J segment lost 0 bases and the V segment lost 6 bases, leaving 5 bases of the junction unmatched. Germline-derived CDR1 and CDR2 are MNHEY and SVGAGI. The CDR3 runs 15 residues. In DNA form, the CDR3 reads TGTGCCAGCAGCCCAGGACAGGGGCTGAACACTGAAGCTTTCTTT. As protein: CASSPGQGLNTEAFF.

This clone appeared a single time. The chain couples TRBV6-6 to TRBJ2-1; 9 bases match TRBD2. J gave up 5 bases and V 7 bases, and 6 bases lay outside the gene matches. This CDR3 is built from 14 residues. Germline lookup yields CDR1 MNHNY and CDR2 SVGAGI (reference sequence). The CDR3 sequence is CASTKAGGDNEQFF. In nucleotides, the CDR3 is TGTGCCAGCACCAAAGCGGGAGGCGACAATGAGCAGTTCTTC.

This rearrangement joins TRBV4-2 to TRBJ2-1; the match to TRBD2 covers 14 bases. This CDR3 is 17 amino acids long. CDR1 is LGHNA and CDR2 is YNFKEQ in the germline V gene. The J segment lost 8 bases and the V segment lost 4 bases, leaving 10 bases of the junction unmatched. The CDR3: CASSPRLAGGPGDEQFF. CDR3 bases: TGTGCCAGCAGCCCGCGACTAGCGGGAGGGCCAGGAGATGAGCAGTTCTTC.

This clone was seen a handful of times. CDR3 protein: CAWSRQGSNYGYTF. The DNA for the CDR3 is TGTGCCTGGAGTAGACAGGGATCTAACTATGGCTACACCTTC. The gene calls are TRBV30 and TRBJ1-2; 7 positions match TRBD1. This CDR3 region has 14 residues. With V trimmed by 2 bases and J by 0 bases, 3 bases remained unmatched. Germline CDR1 reads GTSNPN; CDR2 reads SVGIG (reference sequence).

In this sample, this clone turned up a few times. The chain combines TRBV5-6 with TRBJ2-1; 14 nucleotides match TRBD2. Germline V lookup: CDR1 SGHDT, CDR2 YYEEEE. The CDR3 is 18 residues long. The V and J ends lost 0 bases and 5 bases, in that order; junction bases with no gene match: 7. CDR3 bases: TGTGCCAGCAGCTTGGGGGGACTAGCGGGAGTAACTCACAATGAGCAGTTCTTC. It translates to CASSLGGLAGVTHNEQFF.

This clone was detected only a few times. The chain joins TRBV6-5 to TRBJ1-1; possibly TRBD1 for D (5 bases). The CDR3 covers 13 residues. Germline CDR1 reads MNHEY; CDR2 reads SVGAGI. Trimming stripped 4 bases from V and 1 base from J, with 7 bases between. The CDR3 here is CASSSTGNTEAFF. The CDR3 DNA reads as TGTGCCAGCAGTTCCACAGGGAACACTGAAGCTTTCTTT.

This chain uses TRBV5-1 with TRBJ2-2, with a weak D call TRBD1 (6 bases). Germline V CDR1 and CDR2: SGHRS, YFSETQ. Trimming removed 4 bases from V and 2 bases from J, with 12 bases in between. This CDR3 has 15 residues. DNA for the CDR3: TGCGCCAGCAGCACCCGGGACAAAAACACCGGGGAGCTGTTTTTT. This codes for CASSTRDKNTGELFF.

V usage is TRBV6-1 and J usage is TRBJ2-3; no clear D. The germline V gene has CDR1 MNHNS and CDR2 SASEGT. The CDR3 extends over 13 amino acids. Between the trimmed V and J ends, which lost 1 base and 8 bases, there was a span of 10 bases. CDR3: CASSEGAHGTQYF. Here the CDR3 DNA reads TGTGCCAGCAGTGAAGGGGCCCATGGTACGCAGTATTTT.

V gene TRBV25-1 combines with J gene TRBJ2-3; 11 positions match TRBD2. J gave up 6 bases and V 6 bases, and 2 bases lay outside the gene matches. The CDR3 is made up of 13 amino acids. Germline assignment: CDR1 MGHDK and CDR2 SYGVNS. CDR3 amino acids: CASRPSGGDTQYF. As DNA, the CDR3 is TGTGCCAGCAGACCTAGCGGGGGGGATACGCAGTATTTT.

The chain uses TRBV5-1 and TRBJ2-7, with 8 bases matching TRBD2. The V gene's germline CDR1 is SGHRS and CDR2 YFSETQ. The CDR3 is made up of 15 amino acids. V was clipped by 0 bases and J by 6 bases; unmatched bases: 8. The CDR3 sequence is CASSLDGRDGSEQYF. CDR3 sequence (DNA): TGCGCCAGCAGCTTGGACGGGAGGGATGGATCCGAGCAGTACTTC.

A remark on this clone: The junction departs from germline at one end; a sequencing error may be responsible. The gene calls are TRBV30 and TRBJ2-2, with D unresolved. Germline-derived CDR1 and CDR2 are GTSNPN and SVGIG (reference sequence). CDR3 length: 12 amino acids. In DNA form, the CDR3 reads TGTGCCTGGAGTGTAAACAGCGGGGAGCTGTTTTTT. Translation: CAWSVNSGELFF.

The rearrangement joins TRBV10-2 to TRBJ1-4; TRBD1 is a possible D gene (6 bases). Germline assignment: CDR1 WSHSY and CDR2 SAAADI. This CDR3 region has 14 residues. V gave up 5 bases and J gave up 8 bases, with 15 bases separating them. CDR3 protein: CASSPGHLAEKLFF. The CDR3 DNA follows: TGCGCCAGCAGTCCGGGACATTTGGCCGAAAAACTGTTTTTT.

The chain is built from TRBV5-1 and TRBJ2-7; the D gene is possibly TRBD2 (6 bases). Germline V CDR1 and CDR2: SGHRS, YFSETQ. The CDR3 has 15 residues. V was shortened by 0 bases and J by 1 base, with 11 bases between the two germline ends. In nucleotides, the CDR3 is TGCGCCAGCAGCTTGGCCCTAGCGCTATCCTACGAGCAGTACTTC. Protein sequence: CASSLALALSYEQYF.

CDR3 nucleotides: TGTGCCAGCAGCCAACAGGGGTATGGCTACACCTTC. Amino acids: CASSQQGYGYTF. The chain joins TRBV27 to TRBJ1-2; TRBD1 aligns across 7 bases. CDR1 and CDR2 (germline): MNHEY, SMNVEV (reference sequence). With V trimmed by 6 bases and J by 5 bases, 3 bases remained unmatched. The CDR3 extends over 12 amino acids.